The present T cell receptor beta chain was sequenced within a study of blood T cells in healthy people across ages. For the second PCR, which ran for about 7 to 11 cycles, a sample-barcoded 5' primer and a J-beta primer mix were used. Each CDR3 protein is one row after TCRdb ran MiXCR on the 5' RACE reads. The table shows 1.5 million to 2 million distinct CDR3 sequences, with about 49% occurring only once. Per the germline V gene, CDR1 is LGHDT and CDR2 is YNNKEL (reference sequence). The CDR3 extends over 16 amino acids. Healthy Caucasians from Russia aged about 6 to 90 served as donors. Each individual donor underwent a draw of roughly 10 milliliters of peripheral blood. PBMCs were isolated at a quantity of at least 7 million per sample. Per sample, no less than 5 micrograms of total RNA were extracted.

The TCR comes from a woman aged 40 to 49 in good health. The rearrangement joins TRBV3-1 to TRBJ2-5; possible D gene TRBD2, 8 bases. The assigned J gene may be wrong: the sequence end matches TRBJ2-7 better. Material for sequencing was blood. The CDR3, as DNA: TGTGCCAGCAGCCACTCGGGGGGGACAGTAGCCTACGAGCAGTACTTC. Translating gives CASSHSGGTVAYEQYF.